Following are 21 T cell receptor beta chains from one sample sequenced in a study of T-cell reconstitution after alpha-beta-depleted transplantation in children. The TCRbeta library incorporated unique molecular identifiers. TCRdb reanalysed the PCR reads using MiXCR and keeps one entry per CDR3 protein. The data hold approximately 270,000 distinct CDR3 sequences, with roughly a quarter observed a single time. Material: PBMCs, mostly from graft donor cells, obtained 360 days after TCRalphabeta/CD19-depleted stem cell transplant. The receptors were gathered from a female patient aged 2-9 years who had a stem cell transplant for congenital amegakaryocytic thrombocytopenia, so the T cells may come from the graft donor.

This clonotype has only a few counts. The V gene is TRBV5-1, the J gene TRBJ1-1; D gene uncertain. CDR1 is SGHRS and CDR2 is YFSETQ in the germline V gene. Trimming removed 4 bases from V and 3 bases from J, with 13 bases in between. The CDR3 has 14 residues. CDR3 coding DNA: TGCGCCAGCAGCATCACATGGGCATACACTGAAGCTTTCTTT. Encoded protein: CASSITWAYTEAFF. The complete variable domain, with remaining parts taken from reference TRBV5-1 and TRBJ1-1, reads KAGVTQTPRYLIKTRGQQVTLSCSPISGHRSVSWYQQTPGQGLQFLFEYFSETQRNKGNFPGRFSGRQFSNSRSEMNVSTLELGDSALYLCASSITWAYTEAFFGQGTRLTVV.

The chain joins TRBV28 to TRBJ1-1, with TRBD1 as a possible D gene (5 bases). The length of the CDR3 is 15 residues. Deletions cut 5 bases from V and 1 base from J, with 14 bases between. The germline gives CDR1 MDHEN, CDR2 SYDVKM. The CDR3 sequence: CASSNGGSGNTEAFF. CDR3 DNA: TGTGCCAGCAGTAACGGGGGTTCGGGGAACACTGAAGCTTTCTTT.

This clonotype was detected a few times. The V and J genes are TRBV7-9 and TRBJ2-1, with TRBD2 matching 10 bases. The length of the CDR3 is 15 residues. With 2 bases clipped from V and 8 bases from J, the junction kept 6 bases outside the gene matches. Per the germline V gene, CDR1 is SEHNR and CDR2 is FQNEAQ (reference sequence). The CDR3, as DNA: TGTGCCAGCAGCTTACTAGCGGGGGTGGTGGATGAGCAGTTCTTC. It specifies CASSLLAGVVDEQFF.

This clonotype was seen more than once but under ten times. The gene calls are TRBV3-1 and TRBJ2-5, with a weak D call TRBD1 (6 bases). Trimming took 5 bases from V and 2 from J, leaving 12 bases between them. The CDR3 totals 14 residues. Germline CDR1 and CDR2: LGHDT and YNNKEL (reference sequence). CDR3 DNA: TGTGCCAGCAGCTCAGGGGCAGGGCAAGAGACCCAGTACTTC. Translated: CASSSGAGQETQYF.

This clonotype counts as medium-sized (0.01 to 0.1%). J is TRBJ1-1 and V is TRBV20-1; D remains ambiguous. The CDR3 loop spans 14 amino acids. Germline loops: CDR1 DFQATT, CDR2 SNEGSKA (reference sequence). Trimming took off 2 bases at V and 2 bases at J, with 12 bases between the two ends. The CDR3 loop is CSARKGLRNTEAFF. CDR3 bases: TGCAGTGCTAGAAAGGGTTTGCGAAACACTGAAGCTTTCTTT.

This clonotype has more than one count but fewer than ten. CDR3 nucleotide sequence: TGTGCCAGCAGTTTCGTCGGGCGGGAGTATAACGAGCAGTACTTC. Translation: CASSFVGREYNEQYF. The chain recombines TRBV28 with TRBJ2-7; 7 positions agree with TRBD2. V shed 3 bases, J shed 5 bases, and the junction held 10 bases outside the gene matches. This CDR3 is built from 15 residues. Germline V gene sequence: CDR1 MDHEN, CDR2 SYDVKM.

Ten or more counts support this clonotype. J is TRBJ1-2 and V is TRBV28; tentative D call: TRBD1 (6 bases). This CDR3 has 14 residues. Germline V CDR1 and CDR2: MDHEN, SYDVKM. Trimming stripped 4 bases from V and 4 bases from J, with 13 bases between. The CDR3 DNA sequence: TGTGCCAGCAGTTCAATACAGGGTACCTATGGCTACACCTTC. Its protein product is CASSSIQGTYGYTF.

This clonotype has ten or more counts. The rearrangement joins TRBV29-1 to TRBJ2-1; D is unresolved. Trimming removed 0 bases at V and 10 bases at J, with 16 bases between. The CDR3 loop spans 14 amino acids. The germline gives CDR1 SQVTM, CDR2 ANQGSEA. CDR3 nucleotides: TGCAGCGTTGAAGATCATTTTGACCCCTCCGAGCAGTTCTTC. Translating it yields CSVEDHFDPSEQFF.

The chain has TRBV5-5 and TRBJ2-1, with D unresolved. The CDR3 spans 15 residues. Germline loops: CDR1 SGHKS, CDR2 YYEKEE (reference sequence). Trimming stripped 0 bases from V and 4 bases from J, with 11 bases between. The CDR3 is CASSLATSSYNEQFF. CDR3 nucleotide sequence: TGTGCCAGCAGCTTGGCCACATCTTCATACAATGAGCAGTTCTTC.

The chain is built from TRBV6-5 and TRBJ2-5, with 7 bases that match TRBD1. CDR1 is MNHEY and CDR2 is SVGAGI in the germline V gene. The CDR3 extends over 15 amino acids. The trim removed 1 base at V and 5 bases at J, leaving 7 bases unmatched. The CDR3 DNA reads as TGTGCCAGCAGTTACTTTGAGGGGGCAGGGGAGACCCAGTACTTC. It specifies CASSYFEGAGETQYF.

The chain's CDR3 is CASSFSWGAGEKLFF. In DNA form, the CDR3 reads TGTGCCAGCAGTTTCTCTTGGGGGGCGGGTGAAAAACTGTTTTTT. The chain employs TRBV27 and TRBJ1-4, with a possible D match to TRBD1 (6 bases). CDR3 size: 15 residues. V shed 3 bases and J shed 7 bases, with 15 bases lying between them. Germline CDR1 reads MNHEY; CDR2 reads SMNVEV (reference sequence). Supplemented by reference TRBV27 and TRBJ1-4, the full variable domain reads EAQVTQNPRYLITVTGKKLTVTCSQNMNHEYMSWYRQDPGLGLRQIYYSMNVEVTDKGDVPEGYKVSRKEKRNFPLILESPSPNQTSLYFCASSFSWGAGEKLFFGSGTQLSVL.

This clonotype was seen a handful of times. The chain links TRBV28 to TRBJ1-2, with 10 bases that match TRBD1. This CDR3 contains 15 residues. Trimming at V came to 7 bases and at J to 3 bases, leaving 8 bases not matched to a gene. CDR1 and CDR2 from the germline V gene are MDHEN and SYDVKM. The CDR3 nucleotides are TGTGCCAGCAAAAAGGGGGACAGGGGTGACTATGGCTACACCTTC. Its translation is CASKKGDRGDYGYTF.

The sample holds many counts of this clonotype. The gene calls are TRBV10-3 and TRBJ2-2; maybe TRBD1 (5 bases). V lost 6 bases to trimming and J lost 6 bases, with 20 bases between them. CDR1 ENHRY and CDR2 SYGVKD come from the germline V gene. The CDR3 loop spans 16 amino acids. The CDR3: CAISAVDSPFSGELFF. In DNA form, the CDR3 reads TGTGCCATCAGCGCAGTCGACAGCCCGTTTTCCGGGGAGCTGTTTTTT.

The rearrangement links TRBV5-1 to TRBJ2-3; TRBD1 agrees at 12 bases. The V gene end was trimmed by 5 bases and the J gene end by 1 base; junction bases not matched to a gene: 2. The germline V gene has CDR1 SGHRS and CDR2 YFSETQ. The CDR3 extends over 15 amino acids. The CDR3 sequence: CASRGQGAGTDTQYF. The CDR3 DNA reads as TGCGCCAGCAGGGGACAGGGGGCGGGCACAGATACGCAGTATTTT.

The V gene is TRBV4-3, the J gene TRBJ1-3, with D tentatively TRBD1 (5 bases). Trimming pared 2 bases from V and 0 bases from J, leaving 14 bases between. In germline, CDR1 is LGHNA, CDR2 YSLEER. This CDR3 has 17 amino acids. CDR3 sequence: CASSQTWGPSSGNTIYF. Written as DNA, the CDR3 is TGCGCCAGCAGCCAAACGTGGGGCCCTAGCTCTGGAAACACCATATATTTT.

This clonotype was picked up many times. The gene calls are TRBV2 and TRBJ2-5; 10 nucleotides line up with TRBD2. There are 14 residues in the CDR3. V lost 8 bases to trimming and J lost 4 bases; unmatched junction nucleotides: 7. Germline assignment: CDR1 SNHLY and CDR2 FYNNEI. CDR3 in amino acids: CASSSGSTGETQYF. The CDR3 nucleotides read TGTGCCAGCTCTAGCGGGAGTACGGGAGAGACCCAGTACTTC.

This clonotype appeared many times. The rearrangement uses TRBV12-3 or TRBV12-4 and TRBJ2-1; maybe TRBD2 (5 bases). V was cut by 6 bases and J by 4 bases, with 10 bases left in between. This CDR3 is built from 13 residues. For the CDR3, the DNA is TGTGCCAGCAGGGAGGCCGGGTACAATGAGCAGTTCTTC. It specifies CASREAGYNEQFF.

This clonotype was seen at least ten times. CDR3 amino acids: CSARDRGDGYGYEQYF. CDR3 in DNA: TGCAGTGCTAGAGATCGAGGAGACGGGTATGGCTACGAGCAGTACTTC. The chain recombines TRBV20-1 with TRBJ2-7; D not resolved. The CDR3 loop spans 16 amino acids. V lost 0 bases to trimming and J lost 3 bases, with 18 bases between them. Germline values: CDR1 DFQATT, CDR2 SNEGSKA (reference sequence).

The chain recombines TRBV2 with TRBJ1-2, with no clear D. CDR1 and CDR2 (germline): SNHLY, FYNNEI. The CDR3 is 13 residues long. The V end was cut by 2 bases, the J end by 4 bases, with 8 bases between. CDR3 DNA: TGTGCCAGCAGTGAACTAGAACCCTATGGCTACACCTTC. Protein sequence: CASSELEPYGYTF.

V is TRBV20-1 and J is TRBJ2-3; 13 bases match TRBD2. The CDR3 spans 17 residues. Per the germline V gene, CDR1 is DFQATT and CDR2 is SNEGSKA (reference sequence). V shed 3 bases and J 4 bases; nucleotides not matched to a gene: 10. The CDR3 sequence: CSASITSGGAVSDTQYF. Written as DNA, the CDR3 is TGCAGTGCTAGTATAACTAGCGGGGGGGCCGTATCAGATACGCAGTATTTT.

V and J are TRBV10-3 and TRBJ2-7, with 9 bases aligning to TRBD2. This CDR3 has 15 residues. The V segment lost 3 bases and the J segment 3 bases; nucleotides outside the gene matches: 6. Germline V gene lookup returns CDR1 ENHRY and CDR2 SYGVKD. CDR3 protein: CAISDRLAANYEQYF. The CDR3 nucleotides are TGTGCCATCAGTGACAGACTAGCGGCCAACTACGAGCAGTACTTC.